This T cell receptor (beta chain) originates from a study of shared clonotypes between healthy human individuals. Study-level background: Each donor contributed plates that comprised three CD4 naive, three CD4 memory, two CD8 naive and one CD8 memory.

On this clone: The antigen remains unidentified.

The study, taken as a whole, reports: In this cohort, only blood was sampled, and tissue repertoires likely differ.

V dropped 1 base and J dropped 7 bases, with 14 bases sitting between them. CDR3 length equals 14 residues. Germline-derived CDR1 and CDR2 are SGHAT and FQNNGV. The method was immunoSEQ multiplex PCR; TCRdb's version includes in-frame clones alone and lacks a portion of them. The table lists 2 million to 2.5 million clones, less than 95% of them singletons. The receptor was derived from a man in his late teens or twenties in good health. Some clones in this sample may be carry-over from other donors' samples. The sample consisted of naive CD4+ T cells from PBMCs. Subset denoted: CD45RA+ positively selected. V and J are TRBV11-2 and TRBJ2-7; D is perhaps TRBD1 (6 bases). Here the CDR3 DNA reads TGTGCCAGCAGCTTAGTTAAGGGGGTGGGAGAGCAGTACTTC. Translated, it gives CASSLVKGVGEQYF.